The 10 T cell receptor beta chains in this list originate from one sample, sequenced in a study of T cell responses to AZD1222 COVID-19 vaccine. Profiled with immunoSEQ multiplex PCR; TCRdb holds only in-frame clones, not every one. This sample carries about 130,000 clones, roughly 93% of them seen once, and the ten largest clones take approximately 6.9%. This sample comprised peripheral blood, obtained 28 days after the second AZD1222 dose. These receptors all stem from an adult who received the AZD1222 COVID-19 vaccine.

This sequence joins TRBV10-3 and TRBJ1-2; D is uncertain. Germline V gene sequence: CDR1 ENHRY, CDR2 SYGVKD. V was shortened by 0 bases and J by 5 bases, with 7 bases between the two germline ends. The CDR3 is made up of 13 amino acids. CDR3 sequence (DNA): TGTGCCATCAGTGAGTCCTGGGGATATGGCTACACCTTC. Translating it yields CAISESWGYGYTF.

This clone was observed a handful of times. The chain couples TRBV7-9 to TRBJ1-5, with D tentatively TRBD1 (5 bases). Trimming removed 4 bases from V and 0 bases from J, with 10 bases in between. The germline CDR1 and CDR2 sequences are SEHNR and FQNEAQ (reference sequence). The CDR3 runs 15 residues. CDR3: CASSSGAYSNQPQHF. The CDR3 DNA is TGTGCCAGCAGCTCTGGGGCGTATAGCAATCAGCCCCAGCATTTT.

The rearrangement links TRBV28 to TRBJ1-1; no firm D call. Germline values: CDR1 MDHEN, CDR2 SYDVKM. CDR3 length: 13 residues. Trimming shortened V by 5 bases and J by 8 bases, and 15 bases separated the two germline ends. The CDR3 sequence is CASSTAGPPEAFF. In DNA, the CDR3 is TGTGCCAGCAGTACCGCGGGTCCCCCCGAAGCTTTCTTT.

The rearrangement joins TRBV6-5 to TRBJ1-2, with unresolved D. This CDR3 is 13 amino acids long. In germline, CDR1 is MNHEY, CDR2 SVGAGI. Trimming cost V 5 bases and J 3 bases, with 10 bases left between them. The CDR3 sequence: CASSTIGDYGYTF. In DNA form, the CDR3 reads TGTGCCAGCAGTACGATTGGGGACTATGGCTACACCTTC.

This chain connects TRBV4-1 to TRBJ1-6, with a possible D match to TRBD1 (5 bases). V was clipped by 4 bases and J by 9 bases, with 19 bases between them. CDR1 and CDR2 (germline): MGHRA, YSYEKL. The CDR3 runs 16 residues. Here the CDR3 DNA reads TGCGCCAGCAGCCGGGGGTGGGCCCAAGCGATTTCACCCCTCCACTTT. Amino acid sequence: CASSRGWAQAISPLHF.

This chain joins TRBV7-8 and TRBJ1-2, with D uncertain. The CDR3 loop spans 14 amino acids. CDR1 SGHVS and CDR2 FQNEAQ come from the germline V gene. The germline V and J ends were trimmed by 5 bases and 4 bases, with 14 bases remaining between them. The CDR3 region is CASSPWEGGYGYTF. The CDR3 DNA reads TGTGCCAGCAGCCCCTGGGAGGGCGGCTATGGCTACACCTTC.

CDR3 region: CASSLKPSGNQPQHF. DNA of the CDR3: TGTGCCAGCAGTTTAAAACCGTCCGGGAATCAGCCCCAGCATTTT. The rearrangement links TRBV28 to TRBJ1-5; D remains ambiguous. CDR1 MDHEN and CDR2 SYDVKM come from the germline V gene. The V gene lost 2 bases and the J gene lost 4 bases, with 12 bases spanning the gap. The CDR3 covers 15 residues.

The rearrangement links TRBV4-1 to TRBJ1-4, with a tentative D call TRBD1 (5 bases). Trimming took off 1 base at V and 8 bases at J, with 17 bases between the two ends. The CDR3 spans 16 residues. From germline, CDR1 is MGHRA and CDR2 YSYEKL. The CDR3 DNA follows: TGCGCCAGCAGCCAAGTGGTTTTGGCAGGGAGCGAAAAACTGTTTTTT. Protein product: CASSQVVLAGSEKLFF.

This rearrangement joins TRBV5-4 to TRBJ1-2, with 7 positions matching TRBD1. CDR3 length: 14 amino acids. Looked up from germline, CDR1 is SGHNT and CDR2 is YYREEE (reference sequence). V trimming: 5 bases; J trimming: 7 bases; junction bases outside the gene matches: 11. The CDR3 protein is CASSRTGVRGGYTF. In nucleotides, the CDR3 is TGTGCCAGCAGTCGCACAGGGGTCCGTGGTGGCTACACCTTC.

The V gene is TRBV28, the J gene TRBJ1-1; D gene uncertain. CDR3 length: 12 amino acids. V was shortened by 8 bases and J by 3 bases, with 10 bases between the two germline ends. CDR1 and CDR2 from the germline V gene are MDHEN and SYDVKM. The CDR3 loop is CASAASDTEAFF. The CDR3 DNA reads as TGTGCCAGCGCTGCCTCGGACACTGAAGCTTTCTTT.